This passage covers 5 T cell receptor beta chains from one sample sequenced in a study of T cells in Graves' hyperthyroidism and ophthalmopathy. There were TCR beta CDR3 regions amplified from RNA transcripts. With the HTBI primer set, the TCR CDR3 went through a first round of RT-PCR. TCRdb independently ran MiXCR on the multiplex PCR reads; one entry per CDR3 protein. The profile shows fewer than 550,000 distinct CDR3 sequences, around a sixth of them singletons. The sample consisted of blood. The receptors here all came from a woman younger than 30 with Graves' hyperthyroidism.

V usage is TRBV20-1 and J usage is TRBJ2-7; weak D call: TRBD2 (5 bases). The CDR3 runs 13 residues. V lost 3 bases and J 0 bases, leaving 9 bases between the germline ends. CDR1 DFQATT and CDR2 SNEGSKA come from the germline V gene (reference sequence). As DNA, the CDR3 is TGCAGTGCTAGCGGGGTCCGCTCCTACGAGCAGTACTTC. Translating it yields CSASGVRSYEQYF.

The chain carries TRBV27 and TRBJ2-6; D is possibly TRBD2 (7 bases). Germline V CDR1 and CDR2: MNHEY, SMNVEV (reference sequence). CDR3 length: 17 residues. V was pared by 5 bases and J by 4 bases, with 18 bases between. CDR3 sequence (DNA): TGTGCCAGCAGTCTCCGACGGGGGGCGGGAGGGGCCAACGTCCTGACTTTC. Translated, it gives CASSLRRGAGGANVLTF.

This clonotype was detected only a few times. The rearrangement links TRBV14 to TRBJ2-6, with 8 bases fitting TRBD1. The junction had 7 bases not matched to a gene; V was cut back by 4 bases and J by 2 bases. There are 17 residues in the CDR3. Germline-derived CDR1 and CDR2 are SGHDN and FVKESK. The CDR3 DNA reads TGTGCCAGCAGCCTAGGACAGGGATGGGCTGGGGCCAACGTCCTGACTTTC. Protein sequence: CASSLGQGWAGANVLTF.

The chain links TRBV12-3 or TRBV12-4 to TRBJ2-1; TRBD2 matches 11 bases. Trimming removed 7 bases from V and 4 bases from J; junction bases left unmatched: 12. The CDR3 consists of 17 residues. The CDR3 nucleotides are TGTGCCAGCACTCAGGGTTCCGGGACTAGCGGTTACAATGAGCAGTTCTTC. It encodes CASTQGSGTSGYNEQFF.

In its sample, this clonotype was seen many times. This chain uses TRBV6-1 with TRBJ2-4, with D perhaps TRBD2 (6 bases). V was clipped by 6 bases and J by 5 bases, with 11 bases between them. This CDR3 is 13 amino acids long. Per the germline V gene, CDR1 is MNHNS and CDR2 is SASEGT. The CDR3 sequence is CASSQEGENIQYF. For the CDR3, the DNA is TGTGCCAGCAGCCAGGAGGGTGAAAACATTCAGTACTTC.